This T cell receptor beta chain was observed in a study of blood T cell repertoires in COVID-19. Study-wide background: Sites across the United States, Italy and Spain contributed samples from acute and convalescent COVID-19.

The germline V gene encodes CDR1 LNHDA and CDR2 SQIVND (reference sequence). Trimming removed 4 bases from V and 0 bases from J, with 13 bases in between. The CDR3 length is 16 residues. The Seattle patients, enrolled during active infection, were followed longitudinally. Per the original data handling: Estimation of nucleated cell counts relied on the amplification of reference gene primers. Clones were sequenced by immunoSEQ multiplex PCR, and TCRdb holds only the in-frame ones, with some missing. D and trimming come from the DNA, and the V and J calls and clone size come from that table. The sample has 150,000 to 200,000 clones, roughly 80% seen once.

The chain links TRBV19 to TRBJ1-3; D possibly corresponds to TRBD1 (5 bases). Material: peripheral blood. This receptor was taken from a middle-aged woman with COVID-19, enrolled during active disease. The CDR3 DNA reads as TGTGCCAGTAGTACCCTTGGGGCAGTCTCTGGAAACACCATATATTTT. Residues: CASSTLGAVSGNTIYF.